This T cell receptor (beta chain) comes out of a study of CD8 T cells in ankylosing spondylitis. TCRdb reprocessed the 5' RACE reads via MiXCR and lists one record per CDR3 protein. The data hold 700,000 or so distinct CDR3 sequences, with 15% to 20% observed a single time. Germline V gives CDR1 SGHTA, CDR2 FQGNSA. Trimming took 5 bases from V and 4 from J, leaving 15 bases between them. This CDR3 has 14 amino acids. Notes on the study in general: Disease-linked clones reportedly concentrated significantly in matched ankylosing spondylitis synovial fluid. Peripheral blood samples showed relatively rare disease-linked clones, and these clones were CD8+. Characteristic, it appeared, of ankylosing spondylitis blood was a TCR beta motif of fewer than 10 highly homologous variants.

This clonotype was seen a few times. Its antigen is unidentified. The receptor was isolated from a male donor with ankylosing spondylitis. Sequencing was performed on blood, either unsorted or a sorted T cell fraction (not recorded which). The chain joins TRBV7-2 to TRBJ2-7, with a weak D call TRBD2 (6 bases). The CDR3 nucleotides read TGTGCCAGCAGCCCCGCCCCGACTAGTTACGAGCAGTACTTC. Its translation: CASSPAPTSYEQYF. The full variable domain, in which reference TRBV7-2 and TRBJ2-7 provide the parts outside the CDR3, is GAGVSQSPSNKVTEKGKDVELRCDPISGHTALYWYRQSLGQGLEFLIYFQGNSAPDKSGLPSDRFSAERTGGSVSTLTIQRTQQEDSAVYLCASSPAPTSYEQYFGPGTRLTVT.